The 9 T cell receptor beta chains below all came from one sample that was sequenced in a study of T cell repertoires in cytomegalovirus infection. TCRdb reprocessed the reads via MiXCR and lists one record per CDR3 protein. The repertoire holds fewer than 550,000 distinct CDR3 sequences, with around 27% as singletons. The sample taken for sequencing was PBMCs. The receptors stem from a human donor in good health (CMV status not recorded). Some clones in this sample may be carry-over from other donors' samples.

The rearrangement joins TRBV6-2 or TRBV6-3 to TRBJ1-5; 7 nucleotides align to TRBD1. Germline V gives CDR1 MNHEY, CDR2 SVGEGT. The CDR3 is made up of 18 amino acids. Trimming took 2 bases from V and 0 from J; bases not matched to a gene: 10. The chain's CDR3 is CASSYPRTGTHSNQPQHF. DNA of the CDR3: TGTGCCAGCAGTTACCCTCGGACAGGAACCCATAGCAATCAGCCCCAGCATTTT.

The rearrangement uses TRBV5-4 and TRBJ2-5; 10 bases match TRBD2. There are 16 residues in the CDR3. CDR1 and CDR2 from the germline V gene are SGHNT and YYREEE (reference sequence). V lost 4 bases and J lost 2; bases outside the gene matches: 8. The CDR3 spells CASSLRTSGTQETQYF. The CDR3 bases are TGTGCCAGCAGCCTACGGACTAGCGGAACTCAAGAGACCCAGTACTTC. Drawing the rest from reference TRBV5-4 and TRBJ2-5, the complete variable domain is ETGVTQSPTHLIKTRGQQVTLRCSSQSGHNTVSWYQQALGQGPQFIFQYYREEENGRGNFPPRFSGLQFPNYSSELNVNALELDDSALYLCASSLRTSGTQETQYFGPGTRLLVL.

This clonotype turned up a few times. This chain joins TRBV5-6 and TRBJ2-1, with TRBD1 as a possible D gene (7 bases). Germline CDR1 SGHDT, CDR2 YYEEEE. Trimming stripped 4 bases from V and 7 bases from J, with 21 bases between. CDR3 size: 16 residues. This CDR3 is CASSARGVRPVNEQFF. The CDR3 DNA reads TGTGCCAGCAGCGCCAGGGGGGTCCGGCCCGTGAATGAGCAGTTCTTC.

Here the CDR3 reads CASSLARLAGTGELFF. CDR3 sequence (DNA): TGTGCCAGCAGCTTAGCGCGGCTAGCGGGCACCGGGGAGCTGTTTTTT. The chain recombines TRBV7-9 with TRBJ2-2; TRBD2 agrees at 8 bases. Germline trimming cut 0 bases from V and 4 bases from J; bases unmatched to any gene: 4. This CDR3 comprises 16 residues. The germline V gene encodes CDR1 SEHNR and CDR2 FQNEAQ (reference sequence).

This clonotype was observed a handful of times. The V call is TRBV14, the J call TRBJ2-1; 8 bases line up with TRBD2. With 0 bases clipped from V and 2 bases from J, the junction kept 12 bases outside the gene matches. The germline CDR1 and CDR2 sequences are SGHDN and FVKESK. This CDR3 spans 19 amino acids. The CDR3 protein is CASSQEGSYRRGAYNEQFF. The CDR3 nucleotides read TGTGCCAGCAGCCAAGAAGGGTCCTATAGGCGGGGGGCCTACAATGAGCAGTTCTTC.

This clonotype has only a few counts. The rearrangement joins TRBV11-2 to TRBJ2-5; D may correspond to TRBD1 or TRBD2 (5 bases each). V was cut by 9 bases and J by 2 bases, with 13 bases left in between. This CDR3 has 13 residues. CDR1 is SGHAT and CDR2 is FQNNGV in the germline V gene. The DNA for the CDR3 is TGTGCCAGTAGGTGGGGGTTTCAAGAGACCCAGTACTTC. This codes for CASRWGFQETQYF.

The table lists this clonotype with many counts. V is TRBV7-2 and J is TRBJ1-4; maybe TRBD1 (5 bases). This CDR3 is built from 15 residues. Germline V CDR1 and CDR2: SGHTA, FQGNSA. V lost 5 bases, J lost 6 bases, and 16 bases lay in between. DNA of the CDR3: TGTGCCAGCAGCCCCCGCCAGGGAGGGTATGAAAAACTGTTTTTT. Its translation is CASSPRQGGYEKLFF. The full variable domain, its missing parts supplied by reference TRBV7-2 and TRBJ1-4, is GAGVSQSPSNKVTEKGKDVELRCDPISGHTALYWYRQSLGQGLEFLIYFQGNSAPDKSGLPSDRFSAERTGGSVSTLTIQRTQQEDSAVYLCASSPRQGGYEKLFFGSGTQLSVL.

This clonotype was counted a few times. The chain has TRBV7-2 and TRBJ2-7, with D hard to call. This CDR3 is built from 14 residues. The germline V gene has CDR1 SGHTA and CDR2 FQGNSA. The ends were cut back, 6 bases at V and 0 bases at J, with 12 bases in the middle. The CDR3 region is CASRPRLSSYEQYF. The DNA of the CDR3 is TGTGCCAGCAGGCCACGACTGAGCTCCTACGAGCAGTACTTC.

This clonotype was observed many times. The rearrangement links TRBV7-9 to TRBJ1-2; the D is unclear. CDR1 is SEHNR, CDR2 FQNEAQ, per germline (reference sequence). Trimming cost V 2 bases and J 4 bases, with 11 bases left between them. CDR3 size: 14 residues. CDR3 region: CASSLINSFYGYTF. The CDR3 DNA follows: TGTGCCAGCAGCTTAATCAACAGCTTCTATGGCTACACCTTC.